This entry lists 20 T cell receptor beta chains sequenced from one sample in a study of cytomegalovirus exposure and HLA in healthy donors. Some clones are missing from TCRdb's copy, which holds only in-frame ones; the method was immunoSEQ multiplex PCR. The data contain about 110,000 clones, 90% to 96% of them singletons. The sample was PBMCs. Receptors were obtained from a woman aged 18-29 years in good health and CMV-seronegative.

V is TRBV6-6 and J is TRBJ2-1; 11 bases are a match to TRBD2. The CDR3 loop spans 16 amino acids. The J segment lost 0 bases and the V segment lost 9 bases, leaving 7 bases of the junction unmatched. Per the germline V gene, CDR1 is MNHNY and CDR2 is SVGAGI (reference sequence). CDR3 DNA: TGTGCCAGTGCGTCTAGCGGGGGGACCTCCTACAATGAGCAGTTCTTC. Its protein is CASASSGGTSYNEQFF.

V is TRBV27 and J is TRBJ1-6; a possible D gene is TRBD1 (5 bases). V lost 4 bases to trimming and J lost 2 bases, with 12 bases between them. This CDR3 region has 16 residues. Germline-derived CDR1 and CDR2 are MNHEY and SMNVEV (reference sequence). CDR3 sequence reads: CASSSQGWTYNSPLHF. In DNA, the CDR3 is TGTGCCAGCAGTTCTCAGGGTTGGACCTATAATTCACCCCTCCACTTT.

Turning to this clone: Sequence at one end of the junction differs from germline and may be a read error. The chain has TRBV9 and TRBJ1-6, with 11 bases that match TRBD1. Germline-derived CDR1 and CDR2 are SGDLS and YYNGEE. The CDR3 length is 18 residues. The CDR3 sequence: CASSVGTGGVPYNSPPHF. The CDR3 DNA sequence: TGTGCCAGCAGCGTGGGGACAGGGGGGGTCCCCTATAATTCACCCCCCCACTTT. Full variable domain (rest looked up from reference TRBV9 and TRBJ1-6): DSGVTQTPKHLITATGQRVTLRCSPRSGDLSVYWYQQSLDQGLQFLIQYYNGEERAKGNILERFSAQQFPDLHSELNLSSLELGDSALYFCASSVGTGGVPYNSPPHFGNGTRLTVT.

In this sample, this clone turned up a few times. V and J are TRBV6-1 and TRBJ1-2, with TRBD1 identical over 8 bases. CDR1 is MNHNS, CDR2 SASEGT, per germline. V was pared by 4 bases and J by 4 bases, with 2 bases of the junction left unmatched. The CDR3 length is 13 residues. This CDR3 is CASSGTGPYGYTF. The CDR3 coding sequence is TGTGCCAGCAGTGGGACAGGGCCCTATGGCTACACCTTC.

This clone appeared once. The CDR3 DNA reads TGTGCCAGCAGCCAAGAGACTGGGGAGGCCGAGCAGTACTTC. The encoded protein is CASSQETGEAEQYF. The chain has TRBV4-2 and TRBJ2-7; D may be TRBD2 (6 bases). Looked up from germline, CDR1 is LGHNA and CDR2 is YNFKEQ. V lost 0 bases and J lost 6, with 12 bases in between. The CDR3 is made up of 14 amino acids.

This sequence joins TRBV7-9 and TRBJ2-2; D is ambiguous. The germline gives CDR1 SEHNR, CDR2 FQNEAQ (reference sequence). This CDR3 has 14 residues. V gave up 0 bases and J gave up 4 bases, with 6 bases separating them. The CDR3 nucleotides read TGTGCCAGCAGCTTAGCAACAAGCACCGGGGAGCTGTTTTTT. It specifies CASSLATSTGELFF.

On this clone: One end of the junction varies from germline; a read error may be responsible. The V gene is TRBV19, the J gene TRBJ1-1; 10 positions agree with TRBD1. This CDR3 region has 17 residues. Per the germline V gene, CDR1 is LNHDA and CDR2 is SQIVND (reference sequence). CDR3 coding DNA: TGTGCCAGTAGTATAGGGCCGGGACAGGGGCTGAATACTGAAGCTTTCTTT. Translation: CASSIGPGQGLNTEAFF.

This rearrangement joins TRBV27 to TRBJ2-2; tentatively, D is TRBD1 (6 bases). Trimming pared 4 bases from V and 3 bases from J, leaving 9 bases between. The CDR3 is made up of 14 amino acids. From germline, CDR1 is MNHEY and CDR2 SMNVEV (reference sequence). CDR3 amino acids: CASSWYRDTGELFF. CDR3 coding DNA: TGTGCCAGCAGTTGGTACAGGGACACCGGGGAGCTGTTTTTT.

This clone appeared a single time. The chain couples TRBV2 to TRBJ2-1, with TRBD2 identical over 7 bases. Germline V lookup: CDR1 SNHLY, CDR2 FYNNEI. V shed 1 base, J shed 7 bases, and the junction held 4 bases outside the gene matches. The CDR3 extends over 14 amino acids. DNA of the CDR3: TGTGCCAGCAGTGAAGGTCGGGGGGTGAATGAGCAGTTCTTC. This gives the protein CASSEGRGVNEQFF.

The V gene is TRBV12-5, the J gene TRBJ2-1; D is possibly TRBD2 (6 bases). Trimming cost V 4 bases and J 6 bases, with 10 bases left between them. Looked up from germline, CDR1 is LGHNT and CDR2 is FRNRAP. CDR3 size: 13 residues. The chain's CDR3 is CASGSSGGNEQFF. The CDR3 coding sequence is TGTGCTAGTGGTTCTTCCGGGGGCAATGAGCAGTTCTTC.

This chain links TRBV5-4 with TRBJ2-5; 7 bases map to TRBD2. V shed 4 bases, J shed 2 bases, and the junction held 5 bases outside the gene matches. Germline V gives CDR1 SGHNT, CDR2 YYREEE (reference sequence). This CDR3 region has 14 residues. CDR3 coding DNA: TGTGCCAGCAGCCTTGGGGGGGTACAAGAGACCCAGTACTTC. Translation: CASSLGGVQETQYF.

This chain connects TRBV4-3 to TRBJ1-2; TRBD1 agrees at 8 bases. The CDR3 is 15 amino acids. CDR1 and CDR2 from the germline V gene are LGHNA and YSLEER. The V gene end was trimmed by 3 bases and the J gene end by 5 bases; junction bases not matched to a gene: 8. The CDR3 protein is CASSQEDRGNYGYTF. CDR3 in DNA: TGCGCCAGCAGCCAGGAAGACAGGGGAAATTATGGCTACACCTTC.

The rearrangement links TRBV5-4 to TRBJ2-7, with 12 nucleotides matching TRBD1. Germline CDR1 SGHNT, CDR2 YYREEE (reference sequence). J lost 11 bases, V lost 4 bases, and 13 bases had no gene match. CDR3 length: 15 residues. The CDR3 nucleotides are TGTGCCAGCAGCACAGGACCGGGACAGGGGGCCGGGGAGTACTTC. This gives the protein CASSTGPGQGAGEYF.

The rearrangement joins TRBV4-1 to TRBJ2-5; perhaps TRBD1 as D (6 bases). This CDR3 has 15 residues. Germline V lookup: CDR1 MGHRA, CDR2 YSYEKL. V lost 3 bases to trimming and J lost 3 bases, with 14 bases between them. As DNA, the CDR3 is TGCGCCAGCAGCCACCAGGGGCAGCCCGAAGAGACCCAGTACTTC. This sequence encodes CASSHQGQPEETQYF.

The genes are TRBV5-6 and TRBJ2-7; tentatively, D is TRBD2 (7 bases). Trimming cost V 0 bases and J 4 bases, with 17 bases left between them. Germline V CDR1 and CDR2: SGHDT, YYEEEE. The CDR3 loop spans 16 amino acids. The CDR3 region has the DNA TGTGCCAGCAGCTTGGTCCGGGGGGCAAGGGGGTACGAGCAGTACTTC. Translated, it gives CASSLVRGARGYEQYF.

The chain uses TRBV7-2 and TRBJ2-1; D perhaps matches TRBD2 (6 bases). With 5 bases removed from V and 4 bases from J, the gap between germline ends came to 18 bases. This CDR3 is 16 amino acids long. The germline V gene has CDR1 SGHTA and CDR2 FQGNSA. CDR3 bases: TGTGCCAGCAGCCGCCTACCCGCGGGGAAATACAATGAGCAGTTCTTC. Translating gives CASSRLPAGKYNEQFF.

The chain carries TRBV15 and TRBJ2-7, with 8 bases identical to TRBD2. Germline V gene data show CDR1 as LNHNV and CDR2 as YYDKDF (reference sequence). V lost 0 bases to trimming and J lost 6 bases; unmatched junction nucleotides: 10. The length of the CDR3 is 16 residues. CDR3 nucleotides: TGTGCCACCAGCAGAGATCGGGGGGGGGCGGCTACCGAGCAGTACTTC. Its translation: CATSRDRGGAATEQYF.

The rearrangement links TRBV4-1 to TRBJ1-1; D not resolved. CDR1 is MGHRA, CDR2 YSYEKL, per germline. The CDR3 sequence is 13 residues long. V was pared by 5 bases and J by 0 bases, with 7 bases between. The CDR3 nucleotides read TGCGCCAGCAGCTCGCGGATGAACACTGAAGCTTTCTTT. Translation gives CASSSRMNTEAFF.

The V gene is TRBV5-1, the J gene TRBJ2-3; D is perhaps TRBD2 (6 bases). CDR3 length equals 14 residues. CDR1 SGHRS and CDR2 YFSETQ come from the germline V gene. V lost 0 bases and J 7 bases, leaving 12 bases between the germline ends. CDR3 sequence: CASSLVASANTQYF. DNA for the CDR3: TGCGCCAGCAGCTTGGTGGCTAGCGCCAATACGCAGTATTTT.

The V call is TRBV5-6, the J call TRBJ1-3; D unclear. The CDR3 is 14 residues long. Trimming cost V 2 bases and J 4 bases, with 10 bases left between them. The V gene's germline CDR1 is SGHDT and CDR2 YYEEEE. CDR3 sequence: CASSLTAGGNTIYF. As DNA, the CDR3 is TGTGCCAGCAGCTTAACAGCGGGAGGAAACACCATATATTTT. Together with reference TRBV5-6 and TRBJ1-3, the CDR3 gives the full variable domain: DAGVTQSPTHLIKTRGQQVTLRCSPKSGHDTVSWYQQALGQGPQFIFQYYEEEERQRGNFPDRFSGHQFPNYSSELNVNALLLGDSALYLCASSLTAGGNTIYFGEGSWLTVV.